This T cell receptor beta chain was recovered during a study of blood T cell repertoires in COVID-19. The wider study: COVID-19 samples from acute and convalescent phases originated in the United States, Italy and Spain. PBMCs, B-cell-depleted T cells, or T cells provided the cDNA or gDNA that made up the material.

Germline V CDR1 and CDR2: SGDLS, YYNGEE. The CDR3 is 13 residues long. V was shortened by 4 bases and J by 3 bases, with 10 bases between the two germline ends. Authors' methods: By means of reference gene primer amplification, nucleated cell counts were estimated. Data came from immunoSEQ multiplex PCR; TCRdb stores just in-frame clones and leaves some out. The D gene and trimming were derived from the DNA, and the V and J assignments and clone size from that table. The sample has fewer than 65,000 clones, 87% seen once. Sequencing was carried out using peripheral blood. This chain links TRBV9 with TRBJ1-2, with D uncertain. The TCR comes from a man aged 55 to 70 with acute or convalescent COVID-19. The CDR3 DNA sequence: TGTGCCAGCAGCCCGCAGGAGGACTATGGCTACACCTTC. This sequence encodes CASSPQEDYGYTF.